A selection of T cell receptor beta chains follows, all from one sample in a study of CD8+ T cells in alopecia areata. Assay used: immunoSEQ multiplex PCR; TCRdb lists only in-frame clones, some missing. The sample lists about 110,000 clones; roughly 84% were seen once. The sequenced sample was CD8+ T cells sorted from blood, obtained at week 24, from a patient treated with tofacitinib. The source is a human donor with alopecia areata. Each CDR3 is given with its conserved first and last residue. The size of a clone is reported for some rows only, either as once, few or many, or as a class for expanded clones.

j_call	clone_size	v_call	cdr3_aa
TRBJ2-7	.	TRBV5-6	CASSHPGTLGEQYF
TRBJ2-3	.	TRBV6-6	CASSYNAPATQYF
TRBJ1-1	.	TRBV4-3	CASSQAKPGQTYLNTEAFF
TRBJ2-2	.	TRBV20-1	CSADRDGELFF
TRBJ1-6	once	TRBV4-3	CASSQEDRGPENSPLHF
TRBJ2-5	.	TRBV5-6	CASSLGGTGPKETQYF
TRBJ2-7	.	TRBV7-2	CASSSPGTSGYEQYF
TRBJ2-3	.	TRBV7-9	CASSLRRTSGGATDTQYF
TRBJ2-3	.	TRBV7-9	CASSLVLAGADTQYF
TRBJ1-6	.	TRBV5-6	CASSLFRDYNSPLHF
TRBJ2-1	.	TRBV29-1	CSVVVRGAYNEQFF
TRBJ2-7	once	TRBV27	CASSLTGAGYEQYF
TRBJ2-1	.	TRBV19	CASSLLAEQFF
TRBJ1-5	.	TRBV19	CASSMNGGRQPQHF
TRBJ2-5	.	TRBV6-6	CASSPTEVLGGTQYF
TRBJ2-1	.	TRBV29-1	CSVEDAQRSSYNEQFF
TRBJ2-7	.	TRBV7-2	CASSLDDSYEQYF
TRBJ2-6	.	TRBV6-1	CASSDSISGANVLTF
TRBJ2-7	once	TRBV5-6	CASSLGALEQYF
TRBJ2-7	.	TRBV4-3	CASSPIQGGTYEQYF
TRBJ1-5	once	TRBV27	CASSLGRGGSNQPQHF
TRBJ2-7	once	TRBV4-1	CASSQELAGGGFYEQYF
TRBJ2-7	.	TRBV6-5	CASSYSVSSYEQYF
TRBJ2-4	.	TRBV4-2	CASSDRTGVAKNIQYF
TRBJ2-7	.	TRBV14	CASSRGAYEQYF
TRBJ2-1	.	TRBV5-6	CASSLDEFSLISYNEQFF
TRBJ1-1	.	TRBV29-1	CSVDPATGGTGLNTEAFF
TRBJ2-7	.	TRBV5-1	CASSRGQGYEQYF
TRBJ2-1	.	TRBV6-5	CASTDRGNEQFF
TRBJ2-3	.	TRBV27	CASSFGGNTDTQYF
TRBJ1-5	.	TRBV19	CASSNLQGPSNQPQHF
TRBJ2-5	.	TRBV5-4	CASSLEAEETQYF
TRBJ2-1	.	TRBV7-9	CASSFSSTEQFF
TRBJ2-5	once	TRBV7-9	CASSPTSVQETQYF
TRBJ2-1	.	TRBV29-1	CSVDEGTSYNEQFF
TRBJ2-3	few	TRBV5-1	CASSSGQGTDTQYF
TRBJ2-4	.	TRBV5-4	CASSLAEAPGAKNIQYF
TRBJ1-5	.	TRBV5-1	CASSLSSPDNQPQHF
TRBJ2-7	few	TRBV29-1	CSARTSGDEQYF
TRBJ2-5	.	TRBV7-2	CASRTGGEKTQYF
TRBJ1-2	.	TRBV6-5	CASRDSSGHGYTF
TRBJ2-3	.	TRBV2	CASSSPGTGSTDTQYF
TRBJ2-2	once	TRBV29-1	CSVVDGIGELFF
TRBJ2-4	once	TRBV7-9	CASSLGGGRVLDIQYF
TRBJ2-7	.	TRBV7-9	CASSLGGATGLYF